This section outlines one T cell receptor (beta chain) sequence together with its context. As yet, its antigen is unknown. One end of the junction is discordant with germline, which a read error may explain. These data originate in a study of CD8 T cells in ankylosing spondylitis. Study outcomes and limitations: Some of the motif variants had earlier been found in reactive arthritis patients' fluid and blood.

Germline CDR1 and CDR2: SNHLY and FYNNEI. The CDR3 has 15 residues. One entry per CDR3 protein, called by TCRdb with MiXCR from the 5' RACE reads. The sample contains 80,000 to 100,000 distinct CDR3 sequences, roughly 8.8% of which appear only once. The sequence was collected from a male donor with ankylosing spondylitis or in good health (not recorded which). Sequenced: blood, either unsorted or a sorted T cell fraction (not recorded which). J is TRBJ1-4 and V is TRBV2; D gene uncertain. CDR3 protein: CASIYQVGPNKKLFF. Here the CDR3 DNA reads TGTGCCAGCATCTACCAAGTTGGGCCTAATAAAAAACTGTTTTTT.